This note documents a single T cell receptor (beta chain) sequence. Clones were read by immunoSEQ multiplex PCR, and TCRdb kept only the in-frame ones, dropping some. The sample lists around 85,000 clones, more than 85% seen once, with 1% to 1.5% in the top ten. This entry is derived from a study of blood T cell repertoires in COVID-19. The V end was cut by 3 bases, the J end by 4 bases, with 11 bases between. Germline V gives CDR1 DFQATT, CDR2 SNEGSKA (reference sequence). This CDR3 region has 13 residues. The TCR originated in a woman aged 45-65 years with acute COVID-19. The gene calls are TRBV20-1 and TRBJ2-3; D might be TRBD2 (6 bases). Material: PBMCs or T cells enriched from blood (not recorded which). The CDR3 reads CSASRERPDTQYF. The DNA of the CDR3 is TGCAGTGCTAGTCGGGAGCGACCAGATACGCAGTATTTT.